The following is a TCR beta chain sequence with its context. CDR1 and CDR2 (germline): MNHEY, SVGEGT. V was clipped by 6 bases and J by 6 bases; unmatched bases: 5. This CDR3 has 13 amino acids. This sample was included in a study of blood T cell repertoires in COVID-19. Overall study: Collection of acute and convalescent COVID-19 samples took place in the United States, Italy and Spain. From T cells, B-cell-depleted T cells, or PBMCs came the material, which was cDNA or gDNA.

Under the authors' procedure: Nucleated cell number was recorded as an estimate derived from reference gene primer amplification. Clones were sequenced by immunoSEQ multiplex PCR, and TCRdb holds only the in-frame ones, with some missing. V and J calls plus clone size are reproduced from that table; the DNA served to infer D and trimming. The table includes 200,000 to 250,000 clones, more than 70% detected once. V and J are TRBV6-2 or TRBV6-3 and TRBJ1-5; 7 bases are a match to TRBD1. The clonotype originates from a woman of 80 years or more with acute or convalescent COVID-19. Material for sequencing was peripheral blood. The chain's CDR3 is CASSRGQAQPQHF. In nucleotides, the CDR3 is TGTGCCAGCAGCCGAGGACAGGCTCAGCCCCAGCATTTT.